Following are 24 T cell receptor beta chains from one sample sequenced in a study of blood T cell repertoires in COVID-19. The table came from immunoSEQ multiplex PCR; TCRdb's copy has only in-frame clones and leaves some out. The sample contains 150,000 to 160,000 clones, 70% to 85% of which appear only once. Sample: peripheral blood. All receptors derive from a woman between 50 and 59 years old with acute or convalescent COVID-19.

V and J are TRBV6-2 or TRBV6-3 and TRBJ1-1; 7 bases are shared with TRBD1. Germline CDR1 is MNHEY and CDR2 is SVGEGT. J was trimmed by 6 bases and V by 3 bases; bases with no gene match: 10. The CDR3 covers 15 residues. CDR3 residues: CASSYSGGAGSEAFF. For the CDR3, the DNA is TGTGCCAGCAGTTATTCAGGGGGTGCGGGGTCTGAAGCTTTCTTT.

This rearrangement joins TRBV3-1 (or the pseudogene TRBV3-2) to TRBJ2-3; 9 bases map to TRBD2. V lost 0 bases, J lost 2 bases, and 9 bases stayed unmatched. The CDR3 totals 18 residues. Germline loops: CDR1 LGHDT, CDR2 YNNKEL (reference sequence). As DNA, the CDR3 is TGTGCCAGCAGCCAAGACCACCCTGGGACTAGCCTCACAGATACGCAGTATTTT. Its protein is CASSQDHPGTSLTDTQYF.

CDR3 nucleotides: TGTGCCAGCAGCCCGGGACAGGCTCAATCACCCCTCCACTTT. This codes for CASSPGQAQSPLHF. V gene TRBV3-1 (or the pseudogene TRBV3-2) combines with J gene TRBJ1-6; 8 nucleotides match TRBD1. Germline V CDR1 and CDR2: LGHDT, YNNKEL (reference sequence). The length of the CDR3 is 14 residues. J was trimmed by 10 bases and V by 4 bases; bases with no gene match: 6.

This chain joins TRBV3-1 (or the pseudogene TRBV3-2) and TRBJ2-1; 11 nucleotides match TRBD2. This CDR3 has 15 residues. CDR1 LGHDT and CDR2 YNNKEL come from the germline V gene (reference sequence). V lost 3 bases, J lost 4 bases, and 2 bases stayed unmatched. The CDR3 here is CASSQVAGGYNEQFF. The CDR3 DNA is TGTGCCAGCAGCCAGGTAGCGGGAGGGTACAATGAGCAGTTCTTC.

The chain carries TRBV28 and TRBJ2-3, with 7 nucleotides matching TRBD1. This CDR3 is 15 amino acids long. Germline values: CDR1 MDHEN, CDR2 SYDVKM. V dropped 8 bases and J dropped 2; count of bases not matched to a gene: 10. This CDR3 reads CASRKEDRLTDTQYF. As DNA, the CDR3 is TGTGCCAGCCGGAAGGAGGACAGGCTCACAGATACGCAGTATTTT.

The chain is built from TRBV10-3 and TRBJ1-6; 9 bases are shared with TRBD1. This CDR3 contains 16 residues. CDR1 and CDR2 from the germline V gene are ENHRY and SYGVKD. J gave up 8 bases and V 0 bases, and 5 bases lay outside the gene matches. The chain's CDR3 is CAISESRRTGDSPLHF. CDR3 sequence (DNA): TGTGCCATCAGTGAGTCGAGAAGGACAGGGGATTCACCCCTCCACTTT.

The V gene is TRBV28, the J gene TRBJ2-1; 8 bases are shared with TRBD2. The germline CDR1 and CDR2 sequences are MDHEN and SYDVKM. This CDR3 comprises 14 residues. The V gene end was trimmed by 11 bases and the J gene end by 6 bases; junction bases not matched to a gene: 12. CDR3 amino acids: CAPTEPGGCNEQFF. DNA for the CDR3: TGTGCCCCCACCGAGCCGGGGGGGTGCAATGAGCAGTTCTTC.

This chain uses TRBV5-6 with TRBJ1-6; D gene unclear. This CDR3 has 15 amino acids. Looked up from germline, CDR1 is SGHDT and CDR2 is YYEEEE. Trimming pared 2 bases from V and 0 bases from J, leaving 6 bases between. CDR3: CASSFFGSYNSPLHF. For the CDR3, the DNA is TGTGCCAGCAGCTTTTTCGGCTCCTATAATTCACCCCTCCACTTT.

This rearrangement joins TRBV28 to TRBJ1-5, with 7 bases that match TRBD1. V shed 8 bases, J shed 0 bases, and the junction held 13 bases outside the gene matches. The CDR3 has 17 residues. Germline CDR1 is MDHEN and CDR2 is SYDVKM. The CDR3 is CASLKGAPLYSNQPQHF. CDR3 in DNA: TGTGCCAGCCTTAAGGGGGCTCCCCTATATAGCAATCAGCCCCAGCATTTT. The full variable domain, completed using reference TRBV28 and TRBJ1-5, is DVKVTQSSRYLVKRTGEKVFLECVQDMDHENMFWYRQDPGLGLRLIYFSYDVKMKEKGDIPEGYSVSREKKERFSLILESASTNQTSMYLCASLKGAPLYSNQPQHFGDGTRLSIL.

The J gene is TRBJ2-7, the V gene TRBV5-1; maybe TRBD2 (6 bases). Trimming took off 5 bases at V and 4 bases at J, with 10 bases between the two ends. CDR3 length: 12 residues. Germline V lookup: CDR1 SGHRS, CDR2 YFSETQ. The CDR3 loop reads CASSSTRYEQYF. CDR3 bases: TGCGCCAGCAGTTCGACTAGATACGAGCAGTACTTC.

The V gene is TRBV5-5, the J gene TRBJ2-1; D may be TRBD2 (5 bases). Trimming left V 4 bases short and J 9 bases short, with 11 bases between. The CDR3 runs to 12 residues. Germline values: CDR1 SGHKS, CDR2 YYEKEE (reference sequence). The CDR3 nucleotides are TGTGCCAGCAGCCTCCTTACTAGTGAGCAGTTCTTC. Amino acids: CASSLLTSEQFF. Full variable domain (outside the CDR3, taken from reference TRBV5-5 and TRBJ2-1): DAGVTQSPTHLIKTRGQQVTLRCSPISGHKSVSWYQQVLGQGPQFIFQYYEKEERGRGNFPDRFSARQFPNYSSELNVNALLLGDSALYLCASSLLTSEQFFGPGTRLTVL.

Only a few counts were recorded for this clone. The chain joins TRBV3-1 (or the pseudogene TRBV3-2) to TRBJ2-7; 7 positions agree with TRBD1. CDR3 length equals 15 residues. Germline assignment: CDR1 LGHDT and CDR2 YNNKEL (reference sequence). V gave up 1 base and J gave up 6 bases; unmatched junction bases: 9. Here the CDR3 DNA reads TGTGCCAGCAGCCAAGGGGTCAGGGGGTACGTCGAGCAGTACTTC. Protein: CASSQGVRGYVEQYF.

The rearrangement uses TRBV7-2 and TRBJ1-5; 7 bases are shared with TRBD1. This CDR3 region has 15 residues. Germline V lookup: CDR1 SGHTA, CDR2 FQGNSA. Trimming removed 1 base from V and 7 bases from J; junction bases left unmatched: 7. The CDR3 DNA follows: TGTGCCAGCAGCTTAGGTTCGGCAGGGGGGCAGCCCCAGCATTTT. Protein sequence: CASSLGSAGGQPQHF. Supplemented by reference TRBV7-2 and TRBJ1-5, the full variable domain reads GAGVSQSPSNKVTEKGKDVELRCDPISGHTALYWYRQSLGQGLEFLIYFQGNSAPDKSGLPSDRFSAERTGGSVSTLTIQRTQQEDSAVYLCASSLGSAGGQPQHFGDGTRLSIL.

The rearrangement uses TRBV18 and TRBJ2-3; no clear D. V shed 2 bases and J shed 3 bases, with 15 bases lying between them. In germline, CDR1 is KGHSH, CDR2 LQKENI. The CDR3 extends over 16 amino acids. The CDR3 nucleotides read TGTGCCAGCTCACCATTGGTCTATGCCACTACAGATACGCAGTATTTT. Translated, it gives CASSPLVYATTDTQYF.

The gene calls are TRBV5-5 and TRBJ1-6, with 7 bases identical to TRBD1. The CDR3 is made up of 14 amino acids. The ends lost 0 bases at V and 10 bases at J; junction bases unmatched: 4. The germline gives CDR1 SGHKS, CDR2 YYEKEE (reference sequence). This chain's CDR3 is CASSLEGGSSPLHF. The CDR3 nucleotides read TGTGCCAGCAGCTTGGAAGGGGGCAGCTCACCCCTCCACTTT.

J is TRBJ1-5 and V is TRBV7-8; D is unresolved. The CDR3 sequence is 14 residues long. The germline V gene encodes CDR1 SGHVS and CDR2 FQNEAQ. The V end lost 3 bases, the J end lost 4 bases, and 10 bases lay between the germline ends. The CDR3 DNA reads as TGTGCCAGCAGCTTGGGTCGGGGTAATCAGCCCCAGCATTTT. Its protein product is CASSLGRGNQPQHF.

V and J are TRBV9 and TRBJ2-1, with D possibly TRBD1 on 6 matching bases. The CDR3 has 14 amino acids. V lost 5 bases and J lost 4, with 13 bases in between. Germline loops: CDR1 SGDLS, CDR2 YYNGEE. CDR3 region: CASREPGHYNEQFF. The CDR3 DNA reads TGTGCCAGCAGGGAGCCGGGACATTACAATGAGCAGTTCTTC.

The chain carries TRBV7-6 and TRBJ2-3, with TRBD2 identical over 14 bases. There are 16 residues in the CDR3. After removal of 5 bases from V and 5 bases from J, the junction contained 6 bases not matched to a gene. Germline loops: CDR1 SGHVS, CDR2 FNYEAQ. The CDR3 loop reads CASSPGLAGVQDTQYF. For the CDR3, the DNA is TGTGCCAGCAGCCCGGGACTAGCGGGAGTACAAGATACGCAGTATTTT.

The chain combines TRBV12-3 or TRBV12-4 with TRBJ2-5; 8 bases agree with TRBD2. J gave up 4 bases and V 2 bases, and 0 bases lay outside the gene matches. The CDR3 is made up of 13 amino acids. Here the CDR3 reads CASSLLAGETQYF. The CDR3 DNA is TGTGCCAGCAGTTTACTAGCGGGAGAGACCCAGTACTTC.

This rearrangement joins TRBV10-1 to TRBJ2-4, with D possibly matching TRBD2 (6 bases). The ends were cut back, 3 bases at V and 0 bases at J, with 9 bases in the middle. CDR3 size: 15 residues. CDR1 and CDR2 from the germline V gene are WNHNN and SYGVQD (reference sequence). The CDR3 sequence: CASSETEGAKNIQYF. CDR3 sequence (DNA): TGCGCCAGCAGTGAAACGGAGGGAGCCAAAAACATTCAGTACTTC.

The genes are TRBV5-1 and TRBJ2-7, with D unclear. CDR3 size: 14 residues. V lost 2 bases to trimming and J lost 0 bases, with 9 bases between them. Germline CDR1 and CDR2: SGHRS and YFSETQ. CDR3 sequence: CASSFSPSSYEQYF. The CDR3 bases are TGCGCCAGCAGCTTTTCGCCTAGCTCCTACGAGCAGTACTTC.

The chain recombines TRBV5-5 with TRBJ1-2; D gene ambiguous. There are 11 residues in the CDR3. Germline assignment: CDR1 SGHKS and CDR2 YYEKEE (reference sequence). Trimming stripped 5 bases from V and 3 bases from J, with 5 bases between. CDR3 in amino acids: CASSYYYGYTF. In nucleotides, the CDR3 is TGTGCCAGCAGTTATTACTATGGCTACACCTTC.

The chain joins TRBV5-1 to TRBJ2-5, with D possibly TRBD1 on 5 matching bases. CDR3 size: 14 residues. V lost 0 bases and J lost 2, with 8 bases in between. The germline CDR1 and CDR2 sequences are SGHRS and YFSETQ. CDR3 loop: CASSLGPGQETQYF. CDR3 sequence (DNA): TGCGCCAGCAGCTTGGGGCCAGGGCAAGAGACCCAGTACTTC.

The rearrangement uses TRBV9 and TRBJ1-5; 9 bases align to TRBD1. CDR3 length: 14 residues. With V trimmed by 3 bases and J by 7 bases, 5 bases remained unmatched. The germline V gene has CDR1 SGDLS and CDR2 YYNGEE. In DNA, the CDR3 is TGTGCCAGCAGCGCGGGGACAGGGTGGCAGCCCCAGCATTTT. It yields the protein CASSAGTGWQPQHF.